The 18 T cell receptor beta chains presented below share a single source sample, sequenced in a study of CD8 T cells in ankylosing spondylitis. TCRdb fed the 5' RACE reads into MiXCR, producing one record per CDR3 protein. Altogether fewer than 250,000 distinct CDR3 sequences are present, roughly 24% being singletons, with the ten largest covering roughly 6.7%. The material sequenced was blood, either unsorted or a sorted T cell fraction (not recorded which). The source of these receptors is a male donor with ankylosing spondylitis or in good health (not recorded which).

This clonotype was counted only a few times. The gene calls are TRBV20-1 and TRBJ1-2; D unclear. Germline CDR1 DFQATT, CDR2 SNEGSKA (reference sequence). Trimming pared 5 bases from V and 6 bases from J, leaving 4 bases between. CDR3 length: 9 amino acids. The CDR3 here is CSARDGYTF. DNA for the CDR3: TGCAGTGCTCGGGATGGCTACACCTTC.

This clonotype occurred many times. The V call is TRBV20-1, the J call TRBJ2-1, with 9 bases lining up with TRBD2. V shed 6 bases and J 8 bases; nucleotides not matched to a gene: 14. CDR3 length equals 15 residues. The germline V gene has CDR1 DFQATT and CDR2 SNEGSKA (reference sequence). The CDR3, as DNA: TGCAGTGCGCGTCCTCGACGAGCGGGAGGAGATGAGCAGTTCTTC. Its protein is CSARPRRAGGDEQFF.

This clonotype has a single count. This chain links TRBV20-1 with TRBJ2-7, with 10 bases lining up with TRBD2. With 6 bases clipped from V and 1 base from J, the junction kept 6 bases outside the gene matches. This CDR3 has 14 residues. CDR1 is DFQATT, CDR2 SNEGSKA, per germline (reference sequence). CDR3 amino acids: CSAQRTSGSYEQYF. As DNA, the CDR3 is TGCAGTGCCCAAAGGACTAGCGGTTCCTACGAGCAGTACTTC.

This clonotype was counted at least ten times. The chain carries TRBV4-2 and TRBJ2-1; D may be TRBD2 (5 bases). Trimming left V 2 bases short and J 1 base short, with 12 bases between. Germline assignment: CDR1 LGHNA and CDR2 YNFKEQ. The CDR3 runs to 16 residues. For the CDR3, the DNA is TGTGCCAGCAGCCAATTTCCGGGCGGGTCCTACAATGAGCAGTTCTTC. Protein: CASSQFPGGSYNEQFF.

This clonotype was observed many times. This chain joins TRBV18 and TRBJ1-1; 7 bases match TRBD1. The CDR3 extends over 14 amino acids. Germline V gives CDR1 KGHSH, CDR2 LQKENI. J gave up 3 bases and V 4 bases, and 5 bases lay outside the gene matches. CDR3 in DNA: TGTGCCAGCTCACGTGGGACAGACCACACTGAAGCTTTCTTT. Translation gives CASSRGTDHTEAFF.

The CDR3 reads CSATPVGGLVNSYEQYF. DNA of the CDR3: TGCAGTGCTACCCCCGTGGGGGGACTAGTCAACTCCTACGAGCAGTACTTC. The chain is built from TRBV20-1 and TRBJ2-7, with TRBD2 matching 8 bases. CDR1 DFQATT and CDR2 SNEGSKA come from the germline V gene (reference sequence). V lost 4 bases to trimming and J lost 0 bases; unmatched junction nucleotides: 14. The CDR3 sequence is 17 residues long.

The chain couples TRBV5-6 to TRBJ2-1, with a tentative D call TRBD2 (6 bases). This CDR3 is built from 16 residues. Per germline, CDR1 SGHDT and CDR2 YYEEEE. The V gene lost 3 bases and the J gene lost 0 bases, with 13 bases spanning the gap. CDR3 residues: CASSSMSGSSYNEQFF. The CDR3 DNA reads as TGTGCCAGCAGCTCGATGAGCGGGTCCTCCTACAATGAGCAGTTCTTC.

At least ten counts were recorded for this clonotype. The rearrangement links TRBV15 to TRBJ1-4; 8 bases are a match to TRBD1. CDR3 length: 15 amino acids. Unmatched junction bases numbered 6, after V lost 2 bases and J lost 7 bases. The germline CDR1 and CDR2 sequences are LNHNV and YYDKDF (reference sequence). The CDR3 DNA reads TGTGCCACCAGCAGACCACAGGGGGGGGTTGAAAAACTGTTTTTT. Translation: CATSRPQGGVEKLFF.

This clonotype has more than one count but fewer than ten. Here the CDR3 DNA reads TGCAGTGCCTCCCCTAGGCCGGGACCCAGAACACCCTACAATGAGCAGTTCTTC. The encoded protein is CSASPRPGPRTPYNEQFF. This chain joins TRBV20-1 and TRBJ2-1; either TRBD1 or TRBD2 may supply D (5 bases each). Trimming removed 6 bases from V and 2 bases from J, with 26 bases in between. The CDR3 is 18 residues long. CDR1 is DFQATT, CDR2 SNEGSKA, per germline (reference sequence).

Many counts were recorded for this clonotype. The chain uses TRBV29-1 and TRBJ2-3; 9 nucleotides agree with TRBD1. The CDR3 covers 13 residues. The germline CDR1 and CDR2 sequences are SQVTM and ANQGSEA. The trim removed 7 bases at V and 0 bases at J, leaving 2 bases unmatched. As DNA, the CDR3 is TGCAGCGCGGACAGGGGCAGCACAGATACGCAGTATTTT. Residues: CSADRGSTDTQYF.

This clonotype turned up a few times. This rearrangement joins TRBV5-1 to TRBJ1-1; D is unresolved. The germline V gene encodes CDR1 SGHRS and CDR2 YFSETQ. Trimming cost V 0 bases and J 1 base, with 10 bases left between them. The CDR3 length is 15 residues. The CDR3 region has the DNA TGCGCCAGCAGCTTGGCGGTACCGGCGAACACTGAAGCTTTCTTT. It is translated as CASSLAVPANTEAFF.

This clonotype was seen repeatedly, ten times or more. The chain recombines TRBV7-2 with TRBJ2-3; no clear D. Germline values: CDR1 SGHTA, CDR2 FQGNSA. With 5 bases removed from V and 6 bases from J, the gap between germline ends came to 12 bases. The CDR3 consists of 13 residues. CDR3 amino acids: CASSPLVRDTQYF. CDR3 sequence (DNA): TGTGCCAGCAGCCCCCTAGTTCGGGATACGCAGTATTTT.

At least ten counts were recorded for this clonotype. The chain employs TRBV20-1 and TRBJ1-2; possibly TRBD1 for D (6 bases). The CDR3 covers 15 residues. Germline CDR1 DFQATT, CDR2 SNEGSKA (reference sequence). V gave up 2 bases and J gave up 6 bases, with 19 bases separating them. CDR3 coding DNA: TGCAGTGCTAGATCCCCCGGACAGCTATCCGATGGCTACACCTTC. Translating it yields CSARSPGQLSDGYTF.

This clonotype was seen at least ten times. The chain joins TRBV12-3 or TRBV12-4 to TRBJ2-7; 11 positions match TRBD2. Trimming at V came to 6 bases and at J to 5 bases, leaving 9 bases not matched to a gene. This CDR3 comprises 15 residues. The CDR3, as DNA: TGTGCCAGCAGGGAAGCTAGCGGGAGGAGGGACGAGCAGTACTTC. This codes for CASREASGRRDEQYF.

The table lists this clonotype with a few counts. J is TRBJ2-3 and V is TRBV20-1; a weak D match, TRBD2 (6 bases). Trimming stripped 1 base from V and 6 bases from J, with 17 bases between. The CDR3 sequence is 15 residues long. The germline gives CDR1 DFQATT, CDR2 SNEGSKA (reference sequence). The CDR3 spells CSARGGDFREDTQYF. Here the CDR3 DNA reads TGCAGTGCTAGAGGTGGGGACTTCAGGGAGGATACGCAGTATTTT.

In its sample, this clonotype was seen many times. V is TRBV6-1 and J is TRBJ1-6, with a tentative D call TRBD1 (5 bases). The length of the CDR3 is 14 residues. V lost 7 bases and J 8 bases, leaving 15 bases between the germline ends. Germline assignment: CDR1 MNHNS and CDR2 SASEGT. For the CDR3, the DNA is TGTGCCAGCACCAGGGCAGGGAACGATTCACCCCTCCACTTT. It translates to CASTRAGNDSPLHF.

This clonotype was recorded many times. This sequence joins TRBV7-2 and TRBJ2-5, with TRBD1 identical over 11 bases. V gave up 2 bases and J gave up 4 bases; unmatched junction bases: 6. The CDR3 has 16 residues. CDR1 and CDR2 from the germline V gene are SGHTA and FQGNSA. The CDR3 is CASSLLGQGARETQYF. The CDR3, as DNA: TGTGCCAGCAGCTTATTAGGACAGGGGGCGCGAGAGACCCAGTACTTC.

The chain combines TRBV12-3 or TRBV12-4 with TRBJ2-6; D may correspond to TRBD1 or TRBD2 (5 bases each). Trimming took 5 bases from V and 1 from J, leaving 18 bases between them. The CDR3 totals 18 residues. In DNA form, the CDR3 reads TGTGCCAGCAGTAACCGGGACGGATGGCGATCTGGGGCCAACGTCCTGACTTTC. It codes for CASSNRDGWRSGANVLTF.